One and the same sample provided the 10 T cell receptor beta chains below, sequenced in a study of OX40 agonist ivuxolimab in advanced cancers. Libraries were prepared by immunoSEQ multiplex PCR; TCRdb keeps only in-frame clonotypes and omits some of them. The data hold over 85,000 clones, with around 90% observed a single time. The sequences come from CD4+ or CD8+ T cells sorted from blood, collected in a trial of the OX40 agonist ivuxolimab. These TCRs come from an adult with an advanced solid tumor such as melanoma, head and neck, liver or kidney cancer.

The chain joins TRBV5-1 to TRBJ2-7, with 7 bases lining up with TRBD1. This CDR3 has 17 amino acids. Trimming took 4 bases from V and 2 from J; bases not matched to a gene: 15. CDR1 is SGHRS, CDR2 YFSETQ, per germline. As DNA, the CDR3 is TGCGCCAGCAGCCAAAACCCACCGGGACAGAACACCTACGAGCAGTACTTC. It specifies CASSQNPPGQNTYEQYF.

V is TRBV4-3 and J is TRBJ2-7; D is unresolved. The germline CDR1 and CDR2 sequences are LGHNA and YSLEER. CDR3 size: 14 residues. Trimming took off 4 bases at V and 2 bases at J, with 12 bases between the two ends. The CDR3 sequence: CASSRNPGPYEQYF. The CDR3 region has the DNA TGCGCCAGCAGCCGCAATCCTGGTCCCTACGAGCAGTACTTC.

The J gene is TRBJ2-5, the V gene TRBV27; D gene unclear. V was shortened by 5 bases and J by 5 bases, with 15 bases between the two germline ends. The CDR3 covers 14 residues. CDR1 is MNHEY, CDR2 SMNVEV, per germline (reference sequence). CDR3 region: CASSQYGPQETQYF. In nucleotides, the CDR3 is TGTGCCAGCAGTCAGTATGGGCCCCAGGAGACCCAGTACTTC.

The CDR3: CASRGQANYEQYF. CDR3 nucleotides: TGTGCCAGCAGGGGACAGGCGAACTACGAGCAGTACTTC. The genes are TRBV6-1 and TRBJ2-7; TRBD1 matches at 8 bases. This CDR3 spans 13 amino acids. V lost 6 bases and J lost 3; bases outside the gene matches: 4. Looked up from germline, CDR1 is MNHNS and CDR2 is SASEGT.

The chain carries TRBV11-2 and TRBJ1-4, with no clear D. Trimming took off 0 bases at V and 11 bases at J, with 10 bases between the two ends. Germline CDR1 and CDR2: SGHAT and FQNNGV. The CDR3 length is 13 residues. CDR3 in DNA: TGTGCCAGCAGCTTAGATAAGGGTCCTAAACTGTTTTTT. Encoded protein: CASSLDKGPKLFF.

The chain is built from TRBV7-2 and TRBJ2-7; unclear D gene. Germline assignment: CDR1 SGHTA and CDR2 FQGNSA. Trimming took 5 bases from V and 4 from J, leaving 12 bases between them. The CDR3 runs to 13 residues. DNA of the CDR3: TGTGCCAGCAGCCTAAGGGCCGAATACGAGCAGTACTTC. Translation: CASSLRAEYEQYF.

The rearrangement links TRBV7-9 to TRBJ1-1; D is possibly TRBD1 (6 bases). CDR1 and CDR2 from the germline V gene are SEHNR and FQNEAQ (reference sequence). V was pared by 5 bases and J by 3 bases, with 19 bases between. CDR3 size: 16 residues. The CDR3 DNA reads TGTGCCAGCAGCCCCTTGACAGGTGGGGGGGACACTGAAGCTTTCTTT. Its translation is CASSPLTGGGDTEAFF.

The chain is built from TRBV5-5 and TRBJ1-2; D gene uncertain. Looked up from germline, CDR1 is SGHKS and CDR2 is YYEKEE (reference sequence). The CDR3 covers 14 residues. V gave up 4 bases and J gave up 6 bases, with 16 bases separating them. This CDR3 is CASSPTPDGDGYTF. The CDR3 DNA reads TGTGCCAGCAGCCCCACACCGGACGGAGATGGCTACACCTTC.

This rearrangement joins TRBV4-1 to TRBJ2-2, with 9 bases fitting TRBD1. The CDR3 loop spans 15 amino acids. CDR1 and CDR2 from the germline V gene are MGHRA and YSYEKL. The trim removed 4 bases at V and 5 bases at J, leaving 5 bases unmatched. CDR3 loop: CASSPLGQGTGELFF. The DNA of the CDR3 is TGCGCCAGCAGCCCCCTGGGACAGGGTACCGGGGAGCTGTTTTTT.

The chain carries TRBV10-3 and TRBJ1-4; TRBD1 matches 9 bases. The CDR3 has 15 residues. Unmatched junction bases numbered 2, after V lost 2 bases and J lost 4 bases. Germline assignment: CDR1 ENHRY and CDR2 SYGVKD. The chain's CDR3 is CAISERTGDNEKLFF. CDR3 bases: TGTGCCATCAGTGAGAGGACAGGGGATAATGAAAAACTGTTTTTT.